The 24 T cell receptor beta chains below were found in one sample sequenced in a study of OX40 agonist ivuxolimab in advanced cancers. Clones were sequenced by immunoSEQ multiplex PCR, and TCRdb holds only the in-frame ones, with some missing. The table lists some 83,000 clones, roughly 89% of them singletons, with about 7.6% in the top ten. Source: CD4+ or CD8+ T cells sorted from blood, taken in a trial of the OX40 agonist ivuxolimab. The receptor source for this set is an adult with an advanced solid tumor such as melanoma, head and neck, liver or kidney cancer.

The sample holds one count of this clone. This chain connects TRBV9 to TRBJ1-5, with a tentative D call TRBD1 (5 bases). Trimming took off 0 bases at V and 3 bases at J, with 7 bases between the two ends. Germline loops: CDR1 SGDLS, CDR2 YYNGEE. CDR3 size: 14 residues. CDR3 nucleotide sequence: TGTGCCAGCAGCGTAGACGGGACCAATCAGCCCCAGCATTTT. It codes for CASSVDGTNQPQHF.

The J gene is TRBJ2-5, the V gene TRBV6-5, with D possibly TRBD2 on 7 matching bases. Germline V gene lookup returns CDR1 MNHEY and CDR2 SVGAGI. This CDR3 comprises 15 residues. With 8 bases removed from V and 5 bases from J, the gap between germline ends came to 21 bases. CDR3 in DNA: TGTGCCAGCGGGTTGGCGGGGGCCTTCGGTGAGACCCAGTACTTC. It codes for CASGLAGAFGETQYF.

The rearrangement joins TRBV2 to TRBJ1-1, with TRBD1 as a possible D gene (6 bases). The V end lost 3 bases, the J end lost 7 bases, and 15 bases lay between the germline ends. CDR1 SNHLY and CDR2 FYNNEI come from the germline V gene. CDR3 size: 14 residues. CDR3 nucleotide sequence: TGTGCCAGCAGTGAGCAGGGGCGTTCGGTTGAAGCTTTCTTT. Translation gives CASSEQGRSVEAFF. Full variable domain (missing parts from reference TRBV2 and TRBJ1-1): EPEVTQTPSHQVTQMGQEVILRCVPISNHLYFYWYRQILGQKVEFLVSFYNNEISEKSEIFDDQFSVERPDGSNFTLKIRSTKLEDSAMYFCASSEQGRSVEAFFGQGTRLTVV.

V gene TRBV19 combines with J gene TRBJ2-1; TRBD1 might be the D (6 bases). With 5 bases removed from V and 4 bases from J, the gap between germline ends came to 15 bases. The CDR3 has 15 amino acids. In germline, CDR1 is LNHDA, CDR2 SQIVND (reference sequence). CDR3 nucleotides: TGTGCCAGTAGTGCCCCCGAGCAGGGGTACAATGAGCAGTTCTTC. It is translated as CASSAPEQGYNEQFF.

The chain recombines TRBV5-1 with TRBJ2-1; the match to TRBD2 covers 8 bases. Germline lookup yields CDR1 SGHRS and CDR2 YFSETQ. The CDR3 extends over 14 amino acids. Trimming removed 7 bases from V and 10 bases from J; junction bases left unmatched: 13. The CDR3 nucleotides read TGCGCCAGCCTCCAGGGGAACGGGAGGGGGGAGCAGTTCTTC. This translates into CASLQGNGRGEQFF.

The gene calls are TRBV19 and TRBJ2-3, with 8 bases lining up with TRBD2. The CDR3 runs to 18 residues. Germline V lookup: CDR1 LNHDA, CDR2 SQIVND (reference sequence). Trimming removed 3 bases from V and 5 bases from J; junction bases left unmatched: 16. CDR3 in DNA: TGTGCCAGTAGTATGGCCCATATAGCGGGGCCTGGAGAAGATACGCAGTATTTT. Its protein is CASSMAHIAGPGEDTQYF.

The chain links TRBV29-1 to TRBJ1-2, with D perhaps matching TRBD1 (6 bases). The CDR3 runs to 17 residues. Trimming took off 6 bases at V and 4 bases at J, with 27 bases between the two ends. Germline V gene lookup returns CDR1 SQVTM and CDR2 ANQGSEA. CDR3 coding DNA: TGCAGCGTCCACAAGGGCGAACAGGGCCAATCAGTCTATGGCTACACCTTC. This translates into CSVHKGEQGQSVYGYTF.

The rearrangement links TRBV5-1 to TRBJ2-1; a possible D gene is TRBD2 (5 bases). V was trimmed by 0 bases and J by 4 bases, leaving 23 bases between them. CDR1 SGHRS and CDR2 YFSETQ come from the germline V gene. This CDR3 is 19 amino acids long. DNA of the CDR3: TGCGCCAGCAGCTTGGCAGGTGTTCGGGGTATGGGGTCGTACAATGAGCAGTTCTTC. Translation: CASSLAGVRGMGSYNEQFF. Based on the CDR3 plus reference TRBV5-1 and TRBJ2-1, the full variable domain is KAGVTQTPRYLIKTRGQQVTLSCSPISGHRSVSWYQQTPGQGLQFLFEYFSETQRNKGNFPGRFSGRQFSNSRSEMNVSTLELGDSALYLCASSLAGVRGMGSYNEQFFGPGTRLTVL.

There are a few counts of this clone. The rearrangement joins TRBV29-1 to TRBJ1-2; D might be TRBD1 (5 bases). V gave up 7 bases and J gave up 14 bases, with 11 bases separating them. Germline V gene sequence: CDR1 SQVTM, CDR2 ANQGSEA. The CDR3 loop spans 8 amino acids. The CDR3: CSEDKKTF. The CDR3 coding sequence is TGCAGCGAGGACAAGAAAACCTTC. Supplemented by reference TRBV29-1 and TRBJ1-2, the full variable domain reads SAVISQKPSRDICQRGTSLTIQCQVDSQVTMMFWYRQQPGQSLTLIATANQGSEATYESGFVIDKFPISRPNLTFSTLTVSNMSPEDSSIYLCSEDKKTFGSGTRLTVV.

The CDR3 sequence is CASSGTGVGYTF. The CDR3 DNA reads as TGTGCCAGCAGCGGGACAGGGGTAGGCTACACCTTC. The chain links TRBV6-1 to TRBJ1-2; 10 nucleotides align to TRBD1. The germline gives CDR1 MNHNS, CDR2 SASEGT. This CDR3 is 12 amino acids long. Trimming cost V 6 bases and J 8 bases; bases outside gene matches: 3.

The chain employs TRBV4-1 and TRBJ1-5; maybe TRBD1 (5 bases). V was cut by 3 bases and J by 4 bases, with 13 bases left in between. CDR1 is MGHRA and CDR2 is YSYEKL in the germline V gene. The CDR3 contains 15 residues. The CDR3 nucleotides are TGCGCCAGCAGCCACAGATTCCAGGGAAATCAGCCCCAGCATTTT. Protein product: CASSHRFQGNQPQHF.

The rearrangement links TRBV4-3 to TRBJ1-1, with D perhaps TRBD1 (6 bases). Germline CDR1 reads LGHNA; CDR2 reads YSLEER. V shed 4 bases and J shed 4 bases, with 16 bases lying between them. The CDR3 extends over 15 amino acids. Here the CDR3 reads CASSLETGGLTEAFF. The CDR3, as DNA: TGCGCCAGCAGCCTCGAGACAGGCGGCCTCACTGAAGCTTTCTTT.

This rearrangement joins TRBV9 to TRBJ2-3, with D maybe TRBD2 (6 bases). This CDR3 comprises 15 residues. V was cut by 5 bases and J by 2 bases, with 15 bases left in between. From germline, CDR1 is SGDLS and CDR2 YYNGEE. The CDR3 bases are TGTGCCAGCAGTATGACTACGGGGGACACAGATACGCAGTATTTT. It codes for CASSMTTGDTDTQYF.

The chain recombines TRBV6-6 with TRBJ1-1, with TRBD1 matching over 8 bases. With 6 bases clipped from V and 3 bases from J, the junction kept 12 bases outside the gene matches. CDR3 length: 16 residues. Looked up from germline, CDR1 is MNHNY and CDR2 is SVGAGI (reference sequence). CDR3 region: CASSRQLQGEDTEAFF. The CDR3, as DNA: TGTGCCAGCAGCCGACAATTACAGGGGGAAGACACTGAAGCTTTCTTT.

The chain joins TRBV2 to TRBJ2-1, with D unclear. This CDR3 is built from 13 residues. Germline CDR1 and CDR2: SNHLY and FYNNEI. The germline V and J ends were trimmed by 4 bases and 5 bases, with 9 bases remaining between them. In nucleotides, the CDR3 is TGTGCCAGCAGTGGGGCTACTGACAATGAGCAGTTCTTC. Translation: CASSGATDNEQFF.

J is TRBJ2-3 and V is TRBV5-1; D is undetermined. With 0 bases removed from V and 2 bases from J, the gap between germline ends came to 7 bases. This CDR3 is 14 amino acids long. Looked up from germline, CDR1 is SGHRS and CDR2 is YFSETQ. The CDR3 DNA sequence: TGCGCCAGCAGCTTGGAAGTCCCCACAGATACGCAGTATTTT. As protein: CASSLEVPTDTQYF.

This clone was detected only once. The chain links TRBV30 to TRBJ2-7, with 8 nucleotides matching TRBD1. The CDR3 loop spans 13 amino acids. The ends lost 0 bases at V and 4 bases at J; junction bases unmatched: 2. The germline CDR1 and CDR2 sequences are GTSNPN and SVGIG (reference sequence). CDR3 amino acids: CAWSVDRGYEQYF. CDR3 nucleotide sequence: TGTGCCTGGAGTGTAGACAGGGGTTACGAGCAGTACTTC.

J is TRBJ2-4 and V is TRBV5-6; 9 bases are a match to TRBD2. The CDR3 covers 17 residues. With 4 bases clipped from V and 2 bases from J, the junction kept 10 bases outside the gene matches. Germline V CDR1 and CDR2: SGHDT, YYEEEE. The CDR3 here is CASSRTSGRFSKNIQYF. The CDR3 nucleotides read TGTGCCAGCAGCCGTACGAGCGGGAGGTTTTCCAAAAACATTCAGTACTTC.

The rearrangement joins TRBV6-1 to TRBJ2-1; TRBD2 aligns across 13 bases. Germline V CDR1 and CDR2: MNHNS, SASEGT. The ends lost 4 bases at V and 2 bases at J; junction bases unmatched: 2. This CDR3 comprises 16 residues. The CDR3 sequence: CASSVLAGGPYNEQFF. The DNA for the CDR3 is TGTGCCAGCAGTGTACTAGCGGGAGGGCCCTACAATGAGCAGTTCTTC.

The V and J genes are TRBV11-2 and TRBJ2-5; no clear D gene. V lost 3 bases and J lost 1, with 3 bases in between. CDR1 is SGHAT and CDR2 is FQNNGV in the germline V gene. The CDR3 runs to 12 residues. Written as DNA, the CDR3 is TGTGCCAGCAGCTTGACCCAAGAGACCCAGTACTTC. Translating gives CASSLTQETQYF.

This clone was detected once. V and J are TRBV15 and TRBJ2-1; TRBD2 agrees at 13 bases. Per the germline V gene, CDR1 is LNHNV and CDR2 is YYDKDF (reference sequence). V lost 1 base and J lost 6; bases outside the gene matches: 0. This CDR3 is 15 amino acids long. The CDR3 is CATSRGLAGGNEQFF. For the CDR3, the DNA is TGTGCCACCAGCAGAGGACTAGCGGGAGGCAATGAGCAGTTCTTC.

The chain recombines TRBV6-1 with TRBJ2-7; 9 bases align to TRBD1. Looked up from germline, CDR1 is MNHNS and CDR2 is SASEGT. The CDR3 sequence is 14 residues long. After removal of 5 bases from V and 7 bases from J, the junction contained 9 bases not matched to a gene. The DNA for the CDR3 is TGTGCCAGCAGTTATTCGACAGGGGGGGCGGAGCAGTACGTC. Its protein product is CASSYSTGGAEQYV.

CDR3: CASSLYLAVGTDTQYF. The CDR3 DNA reads as TGTGCCAGCAGCTTATACCTAGCTGTTGGCACAGATACGCAGTATTTT. The chain is built from TRBV7-2 and TRBJ2-3, with D perhaps matching TRBD2 (5 bases). The CDR3 covers 16 residues. Germline V gene sequence: CDR1 SGHTA, CDR2 FQGNSA. V dropped 2 bases and J dropped 1 base, with 13 bases sitting between them.

The rearrangement links TRBV27 to TRBJ2-4; perhaps TRBD1 as D (5 bases). CDR1 and CDR2 from the germline V gene are MNHEY and SMNVEV (reference sequence). V lost 10 bases to trimming and J lost 0 bases, with 7 bases between them. The CDR3 is made up of 12 amino acids. The CDR3 is CATGQAKNIQYF. CDR3 coding DNA: TGTGCCACTGGACAAGCCAAAAACATTCAGTACTTC.